The 30 T cell receptor beta chains presented below share a single source sample, sequenced in a study of T cell responses to AZD1222 COVID-19 vaccine. Sequenced by immunoSEQ multiplex PCR; TCRdb stores in-frame clones only, minus some. The sample shows 90,000 to 150,000 clones, around 89% of them seen only once. Material: peripheral blood, obtained 28 days after the second AZD1222 dose. The receptors here all came from an adult who received the AZD1222 COVID-19 vaccine.

The V call is TRBV7-2, the J call TRBJ1-2; D gene uncertain. V lost 5 bases, J lost 7 bases, and 23 bases lay in between. The germline V gene encodes CDR1 SGHTA and CDR2 FQGNSA. This CDR3 region has 16 residues. CDR3 nucleotides: TGTGCCAGCAGCCTCCGTTTAACGGGAGTCGGTTTTGGCTACACCTTC. Protein: CASSLRLTGVGFGYTF.

This chain joins TRBV11-1 and TRBJ2-7; 10 bases agree with TRBD2. Trimming at V came to 5 bases and at J to 6 bases, leaving 7 bases not matched to a gene. The CDR3 length is 14 residues. Germline V gene lookup returns CDR1 SGHAT and CDR2 FQDESV (reference sequence). CDR3 nucleotide sequence: TGTGCCAGCAGCCGTCTAGCGGGAGATCTCGAGCAGTACTTC. As protein: CASSRLAGDLEQYF.

The chain has TRBV19 and TRBJ2-7, with a possible D match to TRBD1 (5 bases). Germline assignment: CDR1 LNHDA and CDR2 SQIVND (reference sequence). V lost 3 bases and J lost 4, with 16 bases in between. The CDR3 totals 15 residues. CDR3 sequence: CASSISRAEFYEQYF. For the CDR3, the DNA is TGTGCCAGTAGTATCTCCAGGGCAGAATTTTACGAGCAGTACTTC.

J is TRBJ2-7 and V is TRBV7-9; D is uncertain. Looked up from germline, CDR1 is SEHNR and CDR2 is FQNEAQ (reference sequence). The length of the CDR3 is 15 residues. V was pared by 1 base and J by 5 bases, with 15 bases between. The chain's CDR3 is CASSLDGRVPNEQYF. The DNA for the CDR3 is TGTGCCAGCAGCTTAGATGGAAGGGTCCCCAACGAGCAGTACTTC.

The chain links TRBV5-6 to TRBJ2-5; TRBD2 agrees at 8 bases. The closer fit of TRBJ2-7 to the DNA end suggests the J call may be wrong. CDR1 SGHDT and CDR2 YYEEEE come from the germline V gene. This CDR3 is 16 amino acids long. Here the CDR3 reads CASSYSLAEGAYEQYF. The CDR3 coding sequence is TGTGCCAGCAGCTACTCACTAGCGGAGGGCGCCTACGAGCAGTACTTC.

This chain connects TRBV27 to TRBJ1-1, with a weak D call TRBD1 (5 bases). V lost 8 bases and J lost 1, with 20 bases in between. The germline gives CDR1 MNHEY, CDR2 SMNVEV (reference sequence). The CDR3 runs 16 residues. In nucleotides, the CDR3 is TGTGCCAGCGGATCCCACACCGGGAGGGGGAACACTGAAGCTTTCTTT. Protein: CASGSHTGRGNTEAFF.

The chain combines TRBV19 with TRBJ2-3, with D maybe TRBD1 (5 bases). The CDR3 runs 16 residues. The V end lost 6 bases, the J end lost 2 bases, and 18 bases lay between the germline ends. Germline V gene lookup returns CDR1 LNHDA and CDR2 SQIVND (reference sequence). The CDR3 region is CASRTTWGSHTDTQYF. The CDR3 coding sequence is TGTGCCAGTAGAACGACTTGGGGCAGTCACACAGATACGCAGTATTTT.

This chain uses TRBV6-5 with TRBJ1-5; the D is unclear. The ends were cut back, 7 bases at V and 0 bases at J, with 7 bases in the middle. CDR3 length equals 13 residues. The germline V gene encodes CDR1 MNHEY and CDR2 SVGAGI. The CDR3 coding sequence is TGTGCCAGCAAAGTTTCTAGCAATCAGCCCCAGCATTTT. Translating it yields CASKVSSNQPQHF.

The chain has TRBV6-5 and TRBJ2-7; 8 bases map to TRBD1. Trimming cost V 2 bases and J 2 bases; bases outside gene matches: 8. This CDR3 region has 16 residues. Germline loops: CDR1 MNHEY, CDR2 SVGAGI. The CDR3 DNA reads TGTGCCAGCAGTTACGGGGGGACAGGTACGCCCTACGAGCAGTACTTC. Translating it yields CASSYGGTGTPYEQYF.

This sequence joins TRBV27 and TRBJ2-7; TRBD1 is a possible D gene (5 bases). Trimming shortened V by 1 base and J by 1 base, and 8 bases separated the two germline ends. This CDR3 contains 14 residues. Germline values: CDR1 MNHEY, CDR2 SMNVEV (reference sequence). CDR3 residues: CASSLYTGSYEQYF. The CDR3 nucleotides are TGTGCCAGCAGTTTATATACAGGTTCCTACGAGCAGTACTTC.

V gene TRBV5-1 combines with J gene TRBJ2-2; 8 positions match TRBD1. The V and J ends lost 4 bases and 5 bases, in that order; junction bases with no gene match: 10. The CDR3 length is 16 residues. The germline gives CDR1 SGHRS, CDR2 YFSETQ. The CDR3 coding sequence is TGCGCCAGCAGCCGAGGGACAGGCGCTGGGACCGGGGAGCTGTTTTTT. Residues: CASSRGTGAGTGELFF.

This chain uses TRBV9 with TRBJ1-2; D unclear. The V end lost 4 bases, the J end lost 0 bases, and 7 bases lay between the germline ends. CDR3 size: 13 residues. Germline loops: CDR1 SGDLS, CDR2 YYNGEE. The CDR3 sequence: CASSPDPNYGYTF. The CDR3 DNA reads as TGTGCCAGCAGCCCTGACCCTAACTATGGCTACACCTTC.

This clone was found a few times. V gene TRBV27 combines with J gene TRBJ2-7; D unresolved. Germline CDR1 MNHEY, CDR2 SMNVEV (reference sequence). There are 14 residues in the CDR3. V lost 4 bases and J 3 bases, leaving 13 bases between the germline ends. The CDR3 DNA follows: TGTGCCAGCAGTTCCTTTAGAGTCGTCTACGAGCAGTACTTC. As protein: CASSSFRVVYEQYF.

The rearrangement uses TRBV7-9 and TRBJ1-5, with 7 bases aligning to TRBD1. The length of the CDR3 is 17 residues. Germline lookup yields CDR1 SEHNR and CDR2 FQNEAQ (reference sequence). The ends lost 0 bases at V and 4 bases at J; junction bases unmatched: 9. In DNA form, the CDR3 reads TGTGCCAGCAGCTTAGCGGGTCGCAGGGGGTCGAATCAGCCCCAGCATTTT. Translating it yields CASSLAGRRGSNQPQHF.

The chain uses TRBV7-9 and TRBJ2-7; D remains unclear. Germline V gene lookup returns CDR1 SEHNR and CDR2 FQNEAQ (reference sequence). The ends were cut back, 1 base at V and 2 bases at J, with 15 bases in the middle. The CDR3 contains 16 residues. The CDR3 is CASSLEGLTQTYEQYF. The CDR3 bases are TGTGCCAGCAGCTTAGAAGGGCTTACTCAAACCTACGAGCAGTACTTC. The full variable domain, with the rest looked up from reference TRBV7-9 and TRBJ2-7, is DTGVSQNPRHKITKRGQNVTFRCDPISEHNRLYWYRQTLGQGPEFLTYFQNEAQLEKSRLLSDRFSAERPKGSFSTLEIQRTEQGDSAMYLCASSLEGLTQTYEQYFGPGTRLTVT.

The V gene is TRBV3-1 (or the pseudogene TRBV3-2), the J gene TRBJ2-6; no reliable D call. This CDR3 is 14 amino acids long. V lost 6 bases and J 0 bases, leaving 6 bases between the germline ends. Germline CDR1 reads LGHDT; CDR2 reads YNNKEL (reference sequence). CDR3 amino acids: CASRRYSGANVLTF. CDR3 bases: TGTGCCAGCAGGCGATACTCTGGGGCCAACGTCCTGACTTTC.

On this clone itself: The sample carries other DNA sequences with the same CDR3. The chain combines TRBV6-2 or TRBV6-3 with TRBJ2-2; a possible D gene is TRBD1 (5 bases). The germline V and J ends were trimmed by 2 bases and 0 bases, with 7 bases remaining between them. Germline CDR1 MNHEY, CDR2 SVGEGT. The CDR3 contains 15 residues. The CDR3 spells CASSYQGPNTGELFF. CDR3 in DNA: TGTGCCAGCAGTTACCAGGGCCCGAACACCGGGGAGCTGTTTTTT.

V is TRBV11-2 and J is TRBJ2-7; 8 nucleotides agree with TRBD1. The V segment lost 9 bases and the J segment 7 bases; nucleotides outside the gene matches: 5. This CDR3 is 11 amino acids long. Germline V CDR1 and CDR2: SGHAT, FQNNGV. CDR3 nucleotides: TGTGCCAGTCAGGGGGCCCGGGAGCAGTACTTC. Translated: CASQGAREQYF. Using reference TRBV11-2 and TRBJ2-7 for the parts outside the CDR3, the full variable domain is EAGVAQSPRYKIIEKRQSVAFWCNPISGHATLYWYQQILGQGPKLLIQFQNNGVVDDSQLPKDRFSAERLKGVDSTLKIQPAKLEDSAVYLCASQGAREQYFGPGTRLTVT.

The chain links TRBV5-1 to TRBJ1-2; D is ambiguous. This CDR3 is 14 amino acids long. Germline CDR1 reads SGHRS; CDR2 reads YFSETQ. Trimming removed 0 bases at V and 4 bases at J, with 10 bases between. The CDR3 sequence: CASSLEREGYGYTF. CDR3 coding DNA: TGCGCCAGCAGCTTGGAACGGGAAGGCTATGGCTACACCTTC.

This sequence joins TRBV7-9 and TRBJ2-1; D unclear. CDR1 SEHNR and CDR2 FQNEAQ come from the germline V gene (reference sequence). V lost 4 bases, J lost 0 bases, and 16 bases lay in between. The CDR3 extends over 17 amino acids. Here the CDR3 DNA reads TGTGCCAGCAGCTCCCCCATGCTTACACTCTCCTACAATGAGCAGTTCTTC. Encoded protein: CASSSPMLTLSYNEQFF.

The rearrangement uses TRBV7-2 and TRBJ2-5; TRBD2 matches at 9 bases. The CDR3 has 17 residues. From germline, CDR1 is SGHTA and CDR2 FQGNSA. Trimming cost V 5 bases and J 5 bases; bases outside gene matches: 15. The CDR3 reads CASSPNYRASGIETQYF. In nucleotides, the CDR3 is TGTGCCAGCAGCCCGAACTACCGGGCTAGCGGGATTGAGACCCAGTACTTC.

V is TRBV27 and J is TRBJ2-2; weak D call: TRBD1 (5 bases). V was clipped by 5 bases and J by 4 bases, with 17 bases between them. Per germline, CDR1 MNHEY and CDR2 SMNVEV (reference sequence). The CDR3 covers 16 residues. CDR3 sequence (DNA): TGTGCCAGCAGTCCTCTAAGTGGGGCCCTCACCGGGGAGCTGTTTTTT. It is translated as CASSPLSGALTGELFF.

J is TRBJ2-1 and V is TRBV7-3, with 7 bases matching TRBD2. The length of the CDR3 is 15 residues. Germline V gene sequence: CDR1 SGHTA, CDR2 FQGTGA. V was clipped by 2 bases and J by 5 bases; unmatched bases: 6. The CDR3 sequence is CASSLGVAGHNEQFF. The CDR3 nucleotides are TGTGCCAGCAGCTTAGGGGTAGCGGGCCACAATGAGCAGTTCTTC. Full variable domain (missing parts from reference TRBV7-3 and TRBJ2-1): GAGVSQTPSNKVTEKGKYVELRCDPISGHTALYWYRQSLGQGPEFLIYFQGTGAADDSGLPNDRFFAVRPEGSVSTLKIQRTERGDSAVYLCASSLGVAGHNEQFFGPGTRLTVL.

V gene TRBV9 combines with J gene TRBJ2-1; D perhaps matches TRBD2 (5 bases). V was pared by 5 bases and J by 9 bases, with 21 bases between. Germline lookup yields CDR1 SGDLS and CDR2 YYNGEE. The CDR3 has 15 residues. The chain's CDR3 is CASSLSGQAWGEQFF. Written as DNA, the CDR3 is TGTGCCAGCAGTTTAAGCGGTCAGGCCTGGGGTGAGCAGTTCTTC. The full variable domain, its missing parts supplied by reference TRBV9 and TRBJ2-1, is DSGVTQTPKHLITATGQRVTLRCSPRSGDLSVYWYQQSLDQGLQFLIQYYNGEERAKGNILERFSAQQFPDLHSELNLSSLELGDSALYFCASSLSGQAWGEQFFGPGTRLTVL.

The V and J genes are TRBV7-2 and TRBJ1-4; no firm D call. The V gene lost 5 bases and the J gene lost 7 bases, with 14 bases spanning the gap. CDR3 length equals 14 residues. Germline CDR1 SGHTA, CDR2 FQGNSA. The CDR3 nucleotides are TGTGCCAGCAGCCCCCGCTTTCTTAGTGAAAAACTGTTTTTT. This sequence encodes CASSPRFLSEKLFF.

This CDR3 reads CASSPPLQNYEQYF. Here the CDR3 DNA reads TGTGCCAGCTCACCACCTTTACAGAATTACGAGCAGTACTTC. This chain links TRBV18 with TRBJ2-7; D ambiguous. This CDR3 is built from 14 residues. In germline, CDR1 is KGHSH, CDR2 LQKENI. Trimming took off 0 bases at V and 4 bases at J, with 10 bases between the two ends.

The chain recombines TRBV2 with TRBJ2-7, with TRBD1 as a possible D gene (6 bases). With 7 bases removed from V and 4 bases from J, the gap between germline ends came to 17 bases. The germline V gene has CDR1 SNHLY and CDR2 FYNNEI. The CDR3 runs 14 residues. The CDR3 bases are TGTGCCAGCAAAAACACAGGGTCGATATACGAGCAGTACTTC. Amino acids: CASKNTGSIYEQYF.

The chain has TRBV6-1 and TRBJ1-1, with D unclear. This CDR3 spans 17 amino acids. Per germline, CDR1 MNHNS and CDR2 SASEGT. V dropped 1 base and J dropped 0 bases, with 15 bases sitting between them. DNA for the CDR3: TGTGCCAGCAGTGAAGGGGTGTTGGGGTATTTGAACACTGAAGCTTTCTTT. Translating gives CASSEGVLGYLNTEAFF.

This clone was counted between two and nine times. The chain carries TRBV11-3 and TRBJ2-7; D is unresolved. The germline V gene has CDR1 SGHNT and CDR2 YENEEA. V shed 5 bases and J shed 5 bases, with 16 bases lying between them. The CDR3 extends over 14 amino acids. The CDR3 reads CASSPGAGIDEQYF. CDR3 nucleotides: TGTGCCAGCAGCCCCGGAGCTGGGATTGACGAGCAGTACTTC. Full variable domain (rest looked up from reference TRBV11-3 and TRBJ2-7): EAGVVQSPRYKIIEKKQPVAFWCNPISGHNTLYWYLQNLGQGPELLIRYENEEAVDDSQLPKDRFSAERLKGVDSTLKIQPAELGDSAVYLCASSPGAGIDEQYFGPGTRLTVT.

The chain couples TRBV6-2 or TRBV6-3 to TRBJ2-7; TRBD1 agrees at 7 bases. The CDR3 spans 16 residues. V lost 6 bases to trimming and J lost 0 bases; unmatched junction nucleotides: 11. Looked up from germline, CDR1 is MNHEY and CDR2 is SVGEGT. The CDR3 here is CASSPRRDSVSYEQYF. DNA of the CDR3: TGTGCCAGCAGCCCACGCCGGGACAGCGTCTCCTACGAGCAGTACTTC.